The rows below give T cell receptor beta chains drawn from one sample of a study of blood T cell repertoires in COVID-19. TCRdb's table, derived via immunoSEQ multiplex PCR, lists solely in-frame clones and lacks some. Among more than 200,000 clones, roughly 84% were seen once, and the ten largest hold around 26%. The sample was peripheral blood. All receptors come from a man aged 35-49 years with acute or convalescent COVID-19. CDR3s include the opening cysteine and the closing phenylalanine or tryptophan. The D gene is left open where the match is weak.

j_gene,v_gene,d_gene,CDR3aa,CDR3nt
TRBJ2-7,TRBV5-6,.,CASSLGSLRYEQYF,TGTGCCAGCAGCCTCGGGAGCTTGCGCTACGAGCAGTACTTC
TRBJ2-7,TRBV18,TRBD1,CASSPPSGGSGEQYF,TGTGCCAGCTCACCACCGTCAGGGGGCTCCGGCGAGCAGTACTTC
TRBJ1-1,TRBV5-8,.,CASSSFGDLNTEAFF,TGTGCCAGCAGCTCCTTTGGGGACTTGAACACTGAAGCTTTCTTT
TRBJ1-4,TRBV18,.,CASSRVQPEATNEKLFF,TGTGCCAGCTCACGAGTACAGCCGGAAGCAACTAATGAAAAACTGTTTTTT
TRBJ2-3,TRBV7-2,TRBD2,CASSLSLAGALDTQYF,TGTGCCAGCAGCTTATCTCTAGCGGGAGCCCTAGATACGCAGTATTTT
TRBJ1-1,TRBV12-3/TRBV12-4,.,CASSQDRNTEAFF,TGTGCCAGCAGCCAAGACAGGAACACTGAAGCTTTCTTT
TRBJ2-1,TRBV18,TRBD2,CASSPAEGLGNEQFF,TGTGCCAGCTCACCCGCCGAGGGACTAGGAAATGAGCAGTTCTTC
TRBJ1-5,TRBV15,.,CATSRGAGNQPQHF,TGTGCCACCAGCAGGGGGGCAGGGAATCAGCCCCAGCATTTT
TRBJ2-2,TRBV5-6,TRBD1,CASSSGTGGSTGELFF,TGTGCCAGCAGCTCCGGGACAGGGGGGAGCACCGGGGAGCTGTTTTTT
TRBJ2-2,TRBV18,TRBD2,CASSPFSGSYTGELFF,TGTGCCAGCTCACCATTTAGCGGGAGTTACACCGGGGAGCTGTTTTTT
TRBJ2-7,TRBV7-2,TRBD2,CASSGLAGGFRSYEQYF,TGTGCCAGCAGCGGACTAGCGGGAGGGTTTCGGTCCTACGAGCAGTACTTC
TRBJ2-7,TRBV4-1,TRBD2,CASSQALAEGSYEQYF,TGCGCCAGCAGCCAAGCTCTAGCGGAGGGTTCCTACGAGCAGTACTTC
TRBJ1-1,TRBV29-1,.,CSVDVSGQVNTEAFF,TGCAGCGTTGATGTCTCGGGACAAGTGAACACTGAAGCTTTCTTT